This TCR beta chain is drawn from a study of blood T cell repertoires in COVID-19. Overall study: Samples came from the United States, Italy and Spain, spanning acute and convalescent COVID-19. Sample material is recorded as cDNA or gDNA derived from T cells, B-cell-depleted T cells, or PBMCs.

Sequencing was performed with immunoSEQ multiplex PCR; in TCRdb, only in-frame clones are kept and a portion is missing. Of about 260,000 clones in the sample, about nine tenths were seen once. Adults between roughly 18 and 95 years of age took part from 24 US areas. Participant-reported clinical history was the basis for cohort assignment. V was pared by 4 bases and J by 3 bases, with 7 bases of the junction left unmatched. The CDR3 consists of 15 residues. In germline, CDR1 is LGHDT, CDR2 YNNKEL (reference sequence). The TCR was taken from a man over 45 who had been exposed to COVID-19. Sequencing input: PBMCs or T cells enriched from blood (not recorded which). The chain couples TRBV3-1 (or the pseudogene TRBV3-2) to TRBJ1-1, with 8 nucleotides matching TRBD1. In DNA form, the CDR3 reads TGTGCCAGCAGCCCTTGGACAGGGAAGGACACTGAAGCTTTCTTT. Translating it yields CASSPWTGKDTEAFF.